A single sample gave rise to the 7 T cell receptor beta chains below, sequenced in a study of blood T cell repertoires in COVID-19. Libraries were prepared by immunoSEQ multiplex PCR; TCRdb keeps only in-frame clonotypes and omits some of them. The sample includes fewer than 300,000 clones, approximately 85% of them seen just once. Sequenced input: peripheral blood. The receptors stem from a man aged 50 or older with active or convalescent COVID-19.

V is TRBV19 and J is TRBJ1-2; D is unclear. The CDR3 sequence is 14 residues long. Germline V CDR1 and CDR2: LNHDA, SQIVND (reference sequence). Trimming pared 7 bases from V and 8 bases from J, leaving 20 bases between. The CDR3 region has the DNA TGTGCCAGTACCCGTCGTGAAAGGAGAGAAGGCTACACCTTC. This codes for CASTRRERREGYTF.

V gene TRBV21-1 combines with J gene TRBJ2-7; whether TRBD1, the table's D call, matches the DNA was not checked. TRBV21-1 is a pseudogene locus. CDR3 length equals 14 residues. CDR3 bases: TGTGCCAGCAGCAAAGGGGACAGGGGGCACGAGCAGTACTTC. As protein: CASSKGDRGHEQYF.

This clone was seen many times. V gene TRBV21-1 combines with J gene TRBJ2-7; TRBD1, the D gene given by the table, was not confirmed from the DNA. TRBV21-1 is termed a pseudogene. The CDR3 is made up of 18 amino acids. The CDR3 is CASSKLSASGPSAYEQYF. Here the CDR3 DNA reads TGTGCCAGCAGCAAGCTAAGCGCGTCAGGGCCTTCTGCCTACGAGCAGTACTTC.

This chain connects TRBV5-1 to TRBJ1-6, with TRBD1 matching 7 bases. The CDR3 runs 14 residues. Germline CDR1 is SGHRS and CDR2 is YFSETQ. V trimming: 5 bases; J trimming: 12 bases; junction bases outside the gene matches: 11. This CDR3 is CASRTRDSGVPLHF. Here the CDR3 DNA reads TGCGCCAGCAGGACCCGGGACAGCGGAGTACCCCTCCACTTT.

The CDR3 DNA is TGTGCCACCAGTGACGGGACTAACACAGATACGCAGTATTTT. Its translation: CATSDGTNTDTQYF. The chain combines TRBV24-1 with TRBJ2-3; the match to TRBD2 covers 7 bases. Looked up from germline, CDR1 is KGHDR and CDR2 is SFDVKD. The CDR3 consists of 14 residues. V dropped 4 bases and J dropped 2; count of bases not matched to a gene: 2.

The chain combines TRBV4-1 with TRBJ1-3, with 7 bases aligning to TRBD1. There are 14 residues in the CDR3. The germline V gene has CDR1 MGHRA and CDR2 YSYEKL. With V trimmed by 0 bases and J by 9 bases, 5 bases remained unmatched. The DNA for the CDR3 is TGCGCCAGCAGCCAAGATAGGGGGCAGACCACCATATATTTT. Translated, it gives CASSQDRGQTTIYF.

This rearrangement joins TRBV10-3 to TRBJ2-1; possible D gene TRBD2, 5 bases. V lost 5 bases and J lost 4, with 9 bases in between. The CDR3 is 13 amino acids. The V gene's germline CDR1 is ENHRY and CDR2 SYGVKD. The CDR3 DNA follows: TGTGCCATCAGTCTAGCAGCTTACAATGAGCAGTTCTTC. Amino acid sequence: CAISLAAYNEQFF.